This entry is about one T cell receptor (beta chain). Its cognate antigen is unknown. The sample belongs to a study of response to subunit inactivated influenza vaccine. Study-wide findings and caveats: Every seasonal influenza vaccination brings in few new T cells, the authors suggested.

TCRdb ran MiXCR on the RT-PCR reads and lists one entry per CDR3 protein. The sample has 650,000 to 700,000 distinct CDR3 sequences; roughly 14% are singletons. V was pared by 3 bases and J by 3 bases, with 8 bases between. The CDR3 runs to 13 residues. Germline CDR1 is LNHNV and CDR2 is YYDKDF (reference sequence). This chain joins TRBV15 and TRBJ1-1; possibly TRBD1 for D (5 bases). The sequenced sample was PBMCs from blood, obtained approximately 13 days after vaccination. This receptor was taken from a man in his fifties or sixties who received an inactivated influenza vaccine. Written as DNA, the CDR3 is TGTGCCACCAGCAGGGGCAGGGACACTGAAGCTTTCTTT. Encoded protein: CATSRGRDTEAFF.